The clone carrying this T cell receptor beta chain was detected only once. Its antigen is unidentified. The PCR was carried out with 60 Vbeta primers and 13 Jbeta primers. The repertoire was sequenced with immunoSEQ multiplex PCR; TCRdb's copy has only in-frame clones and lacks some. The repertoire holds under 200,000 clones, with approximately 86% as singletons. Germline CDR1 SEHNR, CDR2 FQNEAQ (reference sequence). Trimming removed 1 base from V and 8 bases from J; junction bases left unmatched: 7. CDR3 length: 15 residues. The source of the sample is a study of cytomegalovirus exposure and HLA in healthy donors. General study findings and limits: The authors judged a highly shared variant cluster likely a sequencing artifact. Some V segments (TRBV6-2 and TRBV6-3 among them) were excluded as indistinguishable. Reported results showed that the classifier diagnosed cytomegalovirus status with high specificity and sensitivity. A later examination showed that TCR association rates differed by HLA locus, with DRB1 most and HLA-C fewest.

The sequenced sample consisted of PBMCs. The origin of this receptor is a woman in her 30s in good health and CMV-seronegative. The rearrangement links TRBV7-9 to TRBJ1-2, with 10 bases that match TRBD1. The CDR3 region is CASSLEDRGTSGYTF. DNA for the CDR3: TGTGCCAGCAGCTTAGAGGACAGGGGGACGAGCGGCTACACCTTC.